This T cell receptor beta chain was identified during a study of blood T cell repertoires in COVID-19. About the research overall: Some COVID-19 samples were acute and others convalescent; all came from the United States, Italy and Spain.

TCRdb's copy holds only in-frame clones and misses some; the assay was immunoSEQ multiplex PCR. This table has roughly 500,000 clones, about 88% appearing once. Germline loops: CDR1 SGHRS, CDR2 YFSETQ. The J segment lost 3 bases and the V segment lost 2 bases, leaving 3 bases of the junction unmatched. The CDR3 has 15 residues. Individuals aged about 18 to 95 years were recruited from about two dozen US areas. Sample: PBMCs or T cells enriched from blood (not recorded which). The TCR was taken from a woman aged 60 to 75 who had recovered from COVID-19. The chain links TRBV5-1 to TRBJ2-7; 12 nucleotides match TRBD2. The CDR3 sequence is CASSLGTSGRYEQYF. The CDR3 coding sequence is TGCGCCAGCAGCTTAGGGACTAGCGGGCGCTACGAGCAGTACTTC.